Included here is one TCR beta chain sequence, with context. Its antigen is still unknown. The study reverse transcribed the entire isolated RNA, so it sequenced expressed TCRB transcripts. Assay: immunoSEQ multiplex PCR; the TCRdb copy retains only in-frame clones and omits some. The data contain more than 300,000 clones, approximately 9.7% of them singletons. V trimming: 6 bases; J trimming: 1 base; junction bases outside the gene matches: 6. From germline, CDR1 is MNHEY and CDR2 SVGAGI. This CDR3 has 15 residues. These data belong to a study of beta chain features in type 1 diabetes. Whole-study results and caveats: For Type 1 diabetes patients, all four CD4+ subsets carried TCRB CDR3s that were moderately but significantly shorter.

Sorting that relied on CD45RO/CCR7/CD25/CD127/CD95/CD27 yielded CD4+ naive, central memory, regulatory and stem cell-like memory cells. Sequencing input: central memory CD4+ T cells from blood. The V call is TRBV6-5, the J call TRBJ2-3; 8 bases agree with TRBD2. This receptor was taken from a man between 25 and 39 years old with type 1 diabetes. The CDR3 sequence is CASRGAGDRTDTQYF. The CDR3 nucleotides are TGTGCCAGCAGGGGAGCGGGGGATCGCACAGATACGCAGTATTTT.